This entry lists 13 T cell receptor beta chains sequenced from one sample in a study of STAT5B mutations in CD4+ large granular lymphocyte leukemia. Produced via immunoSEQ multiplex PCR; TCRdb's table is partial and in-frame only. The sample carries over 45,000 clones, approximately 70% recorded once. The source material was CD4+ T cells from blood buffy coats. The receptors here all came from a human donor in good health.

The rearrangement joins TRBV7-9 to TRBJ1-1; 7 bases fit TRBD1. The germline CDR1 and CDR2 sequences are SEHNR and FQNEAQ (reference sequence). V was pared by 5 bases and J by 6 bases, with 3 bases of the junction left unmatched. CDR3 length: 12 residues. DNA of the CDR3: TGTGCCAGCAGCCCACAGGGGCCTGAAGCTTTCTTT. This codes for CASSPQGPEAFF.

The J gene is TRBJ2-3, the V gene TRBV11-2; 7 positions match TRBD2. The CDR3 is made up of 14 amino acids. Germline lookup yields CDR1 SGHAT and CDR2 FQNNGV. Germline trimming cut 1 base from V and 4 bases from J; bases unmatched to any gene: 2. CDR3 in amino acids: CASSLAAGADTQYF. CDR3 in DNA: TGTGCCAGCAGCTTAGCCGCGGGGGCAGATACGCAGTATTTT.

This sequence joins TRBV9 and TRBJ2-1; 7 positions match TRBD2. The CDR3 totals 14 residues. Germline assignment: CDR1 SGDLS and CDR2 YYNGEE. V shed 0 bases, J shed 7 bases, and the junction held 4 bases outside the gene matches. CDR3 amino acids: CASSVEAGGNEQFF. CDR3 coding DNA: TGTGCCAGCAGCGTAGAGGCCGGGGGGAATGAGCAGTTCTTC.

This clone was observed once. This chain connects TRBV5-1 to TRBJ2-2; D is unclear. Trimming left V 0 bases short and J 0 bases short, with 6 bases between. CDR1 is SGHRS and CDR2 is YFSETQ in the germline V gene. The CDR3 consists of 15 residues. The CDR3 DNA is TGCGCCAGCAGCTTGGGGGGTGCGAACACCGGGGAGCTGTTTTTT. This translates into CASSLGGANTGELFF.

V gene TRBV27 combines with J gene TRBJ1-2; D gene unclear. The V end lost 9 bases, the J end lost 5 bases, and 13 bases lay between the germline ends. Germline-derived CDR1 and CDR2 are MNHEY and SMNVEV (reference sequence). This CDR3 region has 12 residues. The CDR3 loop reads CARALPAYGYTF. CDR3 in DNA: TGTGCCAGGGCTCTTCCTGCGTATGGCTACACCTTC.

The rearrangement links TRBV7-8 to TRBJ2-7; 7 bases map to TRBD1. In germline, CDR1 is SGHVS, CDR2 FQNEAQ. The CDR3 is 15 amino acids. Trimming at V came to 2 bases and at J to 0 bases, leaving 4 bases not matched to a gene. CDR3 residues: CASSLNGQVSYEQYF. In nucleotides, the CDR3 is TGTGCCAGCAGCTTAAACGGACAGGTCTCCTACGAGCAGTACTTC.

The rearrangement uses TRBV4-1 and TRBJ1-6, with D unresolved. V was pared by 0 bases and J by 2 bases, with 8 bases between. This CDR3 is 16 amino acids long. Per germline, CDR1 MGHRA and CDR2 YSYEKL. CDR3 coding DNA: TGCGCCAGCAGCCAAGATGAGACTACCTATAATTCACCCCTCCACTTT. It codes for CASSQDETTYNSPLHF.

The chain has TRBV6-4 and TRBJ2-7; the D gene could be TRBD1 or TRBD2 (6 bases each). There are 17 residues in the CDR3. Germline loops: CDR1 MRHNA, CDR2 SNTAGT. V lost 3 bases and J 2 bases, leaving 20 bases between the germline ends. The CDR3 loop is CASSEGKNREVPYEQYV. The DNA for the CDR3 is TGTGCCAGCAGTGAAGGTAAAAACAGGGAGGTCCCCTACGAGCAGTACGTC.

J is TRBJ1-1 and V is TRBV28, with TRBD1 as a possible D gene (5 bases). The ends were cut back, 10 bases at V and 4 bases at J, with 19 bases in the middle. CDR3 size: 14 residues. Looked up from germline, CDR1 is MDHEN and CDR2 is SYDVKM. CDR3 sequence reads: CATQAGDGSTEAFF. The CDR3 bases are TGTGCCACTCAGGCGGGGGATGGGAGCACTGAAGCTTTCTTT.

The sample holds one count of this clone. The rearrangement uses TRBV6-5 and TRBJ2-5; 10 bases line up with TRBD2. J was trimmed by 5 bases and V by 3 bases; bases with no gene match: 3. CDR1 MNHEY and CDR2 SVGAGI come from the germline V gene. This CDR3 spans 14 amino acids. CDR3 DNA sequence: TGTGCCAGCAGTTATCAAGCGGGAGGGGAGACCCAGTACTTC. Amino acids: CASSYQAGGETQYF.

V and J are TRBV2 and TRBJ2-3, with D uncertain. V was pared by 8 bases and J by 1 base, with 13 bases between. CDR1 and CDR2 from the germline V gene are SNHLY and FYNNEI. There are 14 residues in the CDR3. In DNA form, the CDR3 reads TGTGCCAGCTTCGTCAGGAGTGGCACAGATACGCAGTATTTT. Protein sequence: CASFVRSGTDTQYF.

The chain links TRBV6-1 to TRBJ1-1, with D perhaps matching TRBD1 (5 bases). Germline V gives CDR1 MNHNS, CDR2 SASEGT. The CDR3 is made up of 13 amino acids. V dropped 3 bases and J dropped 5 bases, with 10 bases sitting between them. CDR3 amino acids: CASSEMGGTEAFF. The DNA of the CDR3 is TGTGCCAGCAGTGAGATGGGGGGGACTGAAGCTTTCTTT.

The rearrangement joins TRBV11-1 to TRBJ1-6; 12 nucleotides agree with TRBD1. J gave up 9 bases and V 2 bases, and 5 bases lay outside the gene matches. This CDR3 has 16 residues. The V gene's germline CDR1 is SGHAT and CDR2 FQDESV (reference sequence). The DNA for the CDR3 is TGTGCCAGCAGCTTACTGGGACAGGGGGCGACTTCACCCCTCCACTTT. Translated: CASSLLGQGATSPLHF.